The clone carrying this T cell receptor beta chain occurred many times. Its antigen remains unidentified. Researchers amplified the TCR beta CDR3 regions from RNA transcripts. Researchers ran a first-round RT-PCR on the TCR CDR3 using the HTBI primer set. Each CDR3 protein is one row after TCRdb ran MiXCR on the multiplex PCR reads. The table has hundreds of thousands of distinct CDR3 sequences, under 20% seen once. This sample stems from a study of T cells in Graves' hyperthyroidism and ophthalmopathy. Overall study context: Peripheral blood collection took place at initial diagnosis, before any treatment.

Study-wide findings and caveats: Blood samples included most of the expanded thyroid clonotypes exceeding 0.001.

Clinicians diagnosed patients from clinical symptoms, serum thyroxine and TRAb, thyroid ultrasound and orbital computed tomography. Progressors' blood was drawn at hyperthyroidism diagnosis, before ophthalmopathy symptoms. Material for sequencing was blood. The receptor comes from a woman aged 45 to 65 with Graves' hyperthyroidism that later progressed to Graves' ophthalmopathy.

The CDR3 protein is CSARDGGAFSPLHF. The CDR3 region has the DNA TGCAGTGCTAGAGATGGGGGGGCTTTTTCACCCCTCCACTTT. J is TRBJ1-6 and V is TRBV20-1; maybe TRBD1 (6 bases). The CDR3 spans 14 residues. The V end lost 0 bases, the J end lost 9 bases, and 12 bases lay between the germline ends. Per the germline V gene, CDR1 is DFQATT and CDR2 is SNEGSKA (reference sequence).